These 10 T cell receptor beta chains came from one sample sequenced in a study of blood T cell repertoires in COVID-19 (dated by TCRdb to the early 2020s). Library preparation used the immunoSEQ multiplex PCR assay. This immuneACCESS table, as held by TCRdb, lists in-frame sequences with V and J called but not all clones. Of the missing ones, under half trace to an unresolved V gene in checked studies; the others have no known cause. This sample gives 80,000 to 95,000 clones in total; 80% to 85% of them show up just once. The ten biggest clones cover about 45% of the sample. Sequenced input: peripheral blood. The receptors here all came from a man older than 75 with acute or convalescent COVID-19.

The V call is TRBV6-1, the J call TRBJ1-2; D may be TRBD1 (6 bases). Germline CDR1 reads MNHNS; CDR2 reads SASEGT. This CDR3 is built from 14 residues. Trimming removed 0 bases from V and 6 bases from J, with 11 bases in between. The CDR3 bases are TGTGCCAGCAGTGAAGCGCTCAGGGGCCATGGCTACACCTTC. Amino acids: CASSEALRGHGYTF.

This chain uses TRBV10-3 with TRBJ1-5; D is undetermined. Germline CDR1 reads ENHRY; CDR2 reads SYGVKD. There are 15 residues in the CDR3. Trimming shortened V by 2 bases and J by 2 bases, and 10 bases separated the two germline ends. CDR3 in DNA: TGTGCCATCAGTGAGGCCCCTCAGGGCAATCAGCCCCAGCATTTT. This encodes CAISEAPQGNQPQHF.

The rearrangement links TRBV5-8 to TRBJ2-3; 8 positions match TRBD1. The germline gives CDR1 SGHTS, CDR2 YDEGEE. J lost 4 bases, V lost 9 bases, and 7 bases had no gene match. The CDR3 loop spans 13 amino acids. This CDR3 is CATRTGRADTQYF. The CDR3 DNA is TGTGCCACGAGGACAGGGCGAGCAGATACGCAGTATTTT.

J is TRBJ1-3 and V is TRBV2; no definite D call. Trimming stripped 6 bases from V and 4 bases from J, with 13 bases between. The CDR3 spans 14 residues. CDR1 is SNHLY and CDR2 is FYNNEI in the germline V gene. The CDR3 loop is CASSREAFGNTIYF. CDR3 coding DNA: TGTGCCAGCAGCAGAGAGGCATTCGGAAACACCATATATTTT. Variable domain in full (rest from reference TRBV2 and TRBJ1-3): EPEVTQTPSHQVTQMGQEVILRCVPISNHLYFYWYRQILGQKVEFLVSFYNNEISEKSEIFDDQFSVERPDGSNFTLKIRSTKLEDSAMYFCASSREAFGNTIYFGEGSWLTVV.

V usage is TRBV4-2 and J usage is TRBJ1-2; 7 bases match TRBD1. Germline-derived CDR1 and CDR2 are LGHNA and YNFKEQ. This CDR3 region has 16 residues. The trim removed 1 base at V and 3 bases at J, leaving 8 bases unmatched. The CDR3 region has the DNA TGTGCCAGCAGCCAAGCCCGGGACAGCGCCTACTATGGCTACACCTTC. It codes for CASSQARDSAYYGYTF.

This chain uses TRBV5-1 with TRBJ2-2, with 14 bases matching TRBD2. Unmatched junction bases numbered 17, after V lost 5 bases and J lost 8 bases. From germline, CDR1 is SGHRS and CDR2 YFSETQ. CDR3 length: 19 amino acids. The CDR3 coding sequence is TGCGCCAGCAGGCGAAGGACTAGCGGGAGGACCCAATTCGGAGGGGAGCTGTTTTTT. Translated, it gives CASRRRTSGRTQFGGELFF. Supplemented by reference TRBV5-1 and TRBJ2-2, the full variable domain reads KAGVTQTPRYLIKTRGQQVTLSCSPISGHRSVSWYQQTPGQGLQFLFEYFSETQRNKGNFPGRFSGRQFSNSRSEMNVSTLELGDSALYLCASRRRTSGRTQFGGELFFGEGSRLTVL.

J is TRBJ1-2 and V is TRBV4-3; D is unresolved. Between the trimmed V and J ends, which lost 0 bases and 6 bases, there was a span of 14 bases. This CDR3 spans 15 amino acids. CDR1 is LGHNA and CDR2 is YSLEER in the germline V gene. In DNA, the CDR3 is TGCGCCAGCAGCCAAGACAGGTGGGGAGGTGATGGCTACACCTTC. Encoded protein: CASSQDRWGGDGYTF.

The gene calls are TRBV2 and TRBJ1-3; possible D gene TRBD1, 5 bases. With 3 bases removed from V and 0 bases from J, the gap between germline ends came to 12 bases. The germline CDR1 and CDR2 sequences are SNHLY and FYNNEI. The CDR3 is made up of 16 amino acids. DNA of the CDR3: TGTGCCAGCAGTGACCAAGGGGCAAGCTCTGGAAACACCATATATTTT. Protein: CASSDQGASSGNTIYF.

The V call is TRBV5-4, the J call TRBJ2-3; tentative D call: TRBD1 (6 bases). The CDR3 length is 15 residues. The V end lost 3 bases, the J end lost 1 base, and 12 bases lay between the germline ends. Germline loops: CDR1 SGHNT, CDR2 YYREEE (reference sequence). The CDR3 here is CASSSSQGGTDTQYF. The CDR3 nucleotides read TGTGCCAGCAGCTCGTCACAGGGTGGCACAGATACGCAGTATTTT.

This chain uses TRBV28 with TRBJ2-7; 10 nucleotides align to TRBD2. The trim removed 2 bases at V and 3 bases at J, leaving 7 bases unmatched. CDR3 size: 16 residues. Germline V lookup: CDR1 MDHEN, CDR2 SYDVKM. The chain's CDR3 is CASSLRVLAGYYEQYF. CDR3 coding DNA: TGTGCCAGCAGTTTAAGGGTACTAGCGGGATACTACGAGCAGTACTTC. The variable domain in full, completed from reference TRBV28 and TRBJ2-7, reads DVKVTQSSRYLVKRTGEKVFLECVQDMDHENMFWYRQDPGLGLRLIYFSYDVKMKEKGDIPEGYSVSREKKERFSLILESASTNQTSMYLCASSLRVLAGYYEQYFGPGTRLTVT.